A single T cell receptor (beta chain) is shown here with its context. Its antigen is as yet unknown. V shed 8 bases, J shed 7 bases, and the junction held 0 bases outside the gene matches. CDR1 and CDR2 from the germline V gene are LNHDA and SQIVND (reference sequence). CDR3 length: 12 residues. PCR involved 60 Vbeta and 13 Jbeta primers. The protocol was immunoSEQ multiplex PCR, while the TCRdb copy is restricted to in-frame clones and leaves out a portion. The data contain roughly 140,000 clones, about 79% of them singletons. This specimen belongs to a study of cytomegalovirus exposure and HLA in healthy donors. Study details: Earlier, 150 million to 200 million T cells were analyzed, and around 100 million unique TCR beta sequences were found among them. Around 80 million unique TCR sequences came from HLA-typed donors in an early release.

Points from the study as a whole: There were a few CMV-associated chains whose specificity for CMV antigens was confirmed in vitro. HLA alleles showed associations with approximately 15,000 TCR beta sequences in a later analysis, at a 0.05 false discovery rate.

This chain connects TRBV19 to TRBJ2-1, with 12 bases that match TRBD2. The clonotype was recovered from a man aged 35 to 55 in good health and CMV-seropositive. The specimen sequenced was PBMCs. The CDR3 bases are TGTGCCAGTGGGACTAGCGGGAATGAGCAGTTCTTC. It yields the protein CASGTSGNEQFF. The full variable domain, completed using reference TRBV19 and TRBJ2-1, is DGGITQSPKYLFRKEGQNVTLSCEQNLNHDAMYWYRQDPGQGLRLIYYSQIVNDFQKGDIAEGYSVSREKKESFPLTVTSAQKNPTAFYLCASGTSGNEQFFGPGTRLTVL.